This T cell receptor (beta chain) was captured by sequencing in a study of radiotherapy plus CTLA-4 blockade in lung cancer. Study-level background: Among all patients, around 18% showed objective responses, while 30% to 35% had disease control. Notes on the study in general: Researchers report tumor-derived TCR clones expanding in blood after radiotherapy plus ipilimumab. According to reports, early shifts in blood T cell clones, alongside interferon-beta, forecast response most accurately.

Alongside CTLA-4 blockade with ipilimumab, patients with chemo-refractory metastatic non-small-cell lung cancer received focal radiation. Clones were sequenced by immunoSEQ multiplex PCR, and TCRdb holds only the in-frame ones, with some missing. The data hold 15,000 or so clones, with 55% to 75% observed a single time. The CDR3 spans 19 residues. With V trimmed by 4 bases and J by 1 base, 14 bases remained unmatched. From germline, CDR1 is SGDLS and CDR2 YYNGEE. Details on this clone: Its target is unknown.

This TCR was sampled from a human donor with non-small cell lung cancer whose response to radiotherapy plus ipilimumab could not be evaluated. The chain recombines TRBV9 with TRBJ2-3, with TRBD2 matching over 11 bases. The sample here was peripheral blood, taken from a patient treated with radiotherapy plus ipilimumab. This CDR3 is CASSSRGSGGAGGTDTQYF. The CDR3, as DNA: TGTGCCAGCAGCTCCCGAGGTAGCGGGGGGGCGGGAGGCACAGATACGCAGTATTTT.